The 7 T cell receptor beta chains presented below share a single source sample, sequenced in a study of blood T cell repertoires in COVID-19 (dated by TCRdb to the early 2020s). The method behind the library was the immunoSEQ multiplex PCR assay. The source is immuneACCESS, and TCRdb retained only in-frame sequences with V and J called. Part of the clones is not carried over; for the studies checked, unresolved V genes explain less than half of this, and the remainder is unexplained. A total of approximately 500,000 clones appear in this sample, 85% to 90% of them only once. Of the sample, roughly 7.3% falls within the top ten clones. Input material: peripheral blood. These receptors were obtained from a woman aged 45-60 years with COVID-19, enrolled during active disease.

The chain employs TRBV21-1 and TRBJ2-1; the D segment call TRBD2 is taken from the table without a DNA check. TRBV21-1 represents a pseudogene. This CDR3 has 16 residues. The CDR3, as DNA: TGTGCCAGCACCGGCCTGGAGCGGAGCTCCTACAATGAGCAGTTCTTC. This sequence encodes CASTGLERSSYNEQFF.

A remark on this clone: Other DNA sequences within the sample encode an identical CDR3. The rearrangement links TRBV6-5 to TRBJ2-5; TRBD2 aligns across 7 bases. Germline V CDR1 and CDR2: MNHEY, SVGAGI. The CDR3 is 13 residues long. The V gene end was trimmed by 5 bases and the J gene end by 2 bases; junction bases not matched to a gene: 2. CDR3: CASSSGVQETQYF. The CDR3 nucleotides are TGTGCCAGCAGTAGCGGGGTACAAGAGACCCAGTACTTC.

This sequence joins TRBV21-1 and TRBJ2-7; the table's D call of TRBD1 was not tested on the DNA. TRBV21-1 is a listed pseudogene. The CDR3 length is 15 residues. The CDR3 region is CASSKAGRPPLEQYF. The DNA of the CDR3 is TGTGCCAGCAGCAAAGCGGGCCGGCCTCCCTTAGAGCAGTACTTC.

The rearrangement joins TRBV29-1 to TRBJ2-1; tentatively, D is TRBD1 (5 bases). Trimming took 3 bases from V and 5 from J, leaving 11 bases between them. The CDR3 totals 13 residues. Germline V gene data show CDR1 as SQVTM and CDR2 as ANQGSEA. The CDR3 here is CSVDRQIDNEQFF. DNA of the CDR3: TGCAGCGTTGATCGACAGATAGACAATGAGCAGTTCTTC.

This rearrangement joins TRBV30 to TRBJ1-5; 11 positions agree with TRBD1. The CDR3 contains 14 residues. V lost 3 bases to trimming and J lost 6 bases; unmatched junction nucleotides: 4. Germline V CDR1 and CDR2: GTSNPN, SVGIG (reference sequence). The CDR3: CAWRADRGPQPQHF. The CDR3 DNA reads TGTGCCTGGAGGGCGGACAGGGGGCCTCAGCCCCAGCATTTT.

This clone was recorded a few times. This sequence joins TRBV12-3 or TRBV12-4 and TRBJ1-1, with TRBD1 as a possible D gene (6 bases). This CDR3 comprises 12 residues. V lost 6 bases to trimming and J lost 8 bases, with 13 bases between them. CDR3 loop: CASSLTDREAFF. In nucleotides, the CDR3 is TGTGCCAGCAGCCTCACCGACAGGGAAGCTTTCTTT.

The V gene is TRBV3-1 (or the pseudogene TRBV3-2), the J gene TRBJ1-1; no clear D. This CDR3 region has 12 residues. Germline values: CDR1 LGHDT, CDR2 YNNKEL (reference sequence). The ends were cut back, 0 bases at V and 9 bases at J, with 8 bases in the middle. The CDR3, as DNA: TGTGCCAGCAGCCAAGACCCAGGAAAAGCTTTCTTT. Amino acid sequence: CASSQDPGKAFF.